This TCR beta chain is from a study of tumor and adjacent non-tumor tissue in lung cancer. Looking at the study overall: Aged roughly 31 to 85 years, patients included fewer than 11 men and a few women with stage I to III disease. About 4.17 million productive TCRbeta reads were obtained per sample on average.

Three rounds of nested PCR, following a modified ARM-PCR protocol, produced the TCRbeta library. TCRdb called the multiplex PCR reads again in MiXCR, with one record for every CDR3 protein. Found here are roughly 220,000 distinct CDR3 sequences, 60% to 75% of them singletons; the top ten hold approximately 26%. This CDR3 is 15 amino acids long. Germline lookup yields CDR1 DFQATT and CDR2 SNEGSKA (reference sequence). The template was RNA from unsorted bulk tissue. A remark on this clonotype: Since no conserved phenylalanine or tryptophan closes the CDR3, a read error is the likely cause.

The sample was lung tumor tissue. This rearrangement joins TRBV20-1 to TRBJ2-2; TRBD2 might be the D (5 bases). The receptor comes from a man aged 55-75 years with non-small cell lung cancer. CDR3 sequence reads: CSARVGGANIGELFV. CDR3 nucleotides: TGCAGTGCTAGAGTTGGAGGCGCAAACATCGGGGAGCTGTTTGTT.